This T cell receptor (beta chain) originates from a study of cytomegalovirus exposure and HLA in healthy donors. Repertoires were generated with immunoSEQ multiplex PCR, while TCRdb's copy carries only in-frame clones and drops some. In the table there are over 200,000 clones, around 88% of which are singletons. Study conclusions and caveats: In vitro testing confirmed a few CMV-associated chains as specific for CMV antigens.

As regards this clone: Its antigen is currently unknown.

The sample comprised PBMCs. The clonotype comes from a woman aged 18-29 years in good health and CMV-seronegative.

The CDR3 here is CASSGRERIDTQYF. CDR3 DNA sequence: TGTGCCAGCAGCGGGAGGGAGAGGATAGATACGCAGTATTTT. This chain links TRBV28 with TRBJ2-3; 8 nucleotides line up with TRBD2. The CDR3 has 14 amino acids. Germline CDR1 MDHEN, CDR2 SYDVKM. V lost 6 bases, J lost 5 bases, and 7 bases stayed unmatched.